This record looks at one T cell receptor beta chain sequence and its context. Authors' processing steps: The assay estimated nucleated cells by amplifying reference gene primers. Generated by immunoSEQ multiplex PCR, the TCRdb table keeps only in-frame clones and is missing some. The V and J calls and clone size are taken from that table; D and trimming were inferred from the DNA. Of around 190,000 clones listed, 89% are singletons. This sample is drawn from a study of blood T cell repertoires in COVID-19. For the study at large: The analysed material was cDNA or gDNA that came from T cells, B-cell-depleted T cells, or PBMCs.

V lost 3 bases, J lost 4 bases, and 10 bases lay in between. Germline V gene sequence: CDR1 MNHEY, CDR2 SMNVEV (reference sequence). This CDR3 contains 14 residues. Sequenced input: peripheral blood. This chain links TRBV27 with TRBJ2-1, with D perhaps matching TRBD1 (5 bases). The TCR was taken from a man aged 18 to 30 who had recovered from COVID-19. The CDR3: CASSFQDTYNEQFF. CDR3 nucleotides: TGTGCCAGCAGTTTTCAGGACACATACAATGAGCAGTTCTTC.